This TCR beta chain originates from a study of cytomegalovirus exposure and HLA in healthy donors. Notes on the study in general: Subsequent analysis of the roughly 120 validation repertoires found a tendency for first-cohort TCR clusters to co-occur.

TCRdb's table, derived via immunoSEQ multiplex PCR, lists solely in-frame clones and lacks some. The repertoire holds 150,000 to 180,000 clones, about 86% seen once, with about 1.9% in the top ten. Of note for this clone: The antigen remains unidentified.

CDR3 length: 14 residues. The germline CDR1 and CDR2 sequences are LNHNV and YYDKDF (reference sequence). Trimming stripped 6 bases from V and 2 bases from J, with 10 bases between. The source material was PBMCs. The J gene is TRBJ2-2, the V gene TRBV15, with D perhaps TRBD1 (5 bases). The TCR was taken from a human donor in good health. In DNA form, the CDR3 reads TGTGCCACCAGAAGACAGACTAACACCGGGGAGCTGTTTTTT. Protein sequence: CATRRQTNTGELFF.